The clone carrying this TCR beta chain was detected a few times. What it binds is not known. This CDR3 fails to terminate in the conserved phenylalanine or tryptophan, so it likely reflects a read error. The CDR3 extends over 17 amino acids. V dropped 2 bases and J dropped 2 bases, with 17 bases sitting between them. CDR1 KGHDR and CDR2 SFDVKD come from the germline V gene. The sample is drawn from a study of T cells in Graves' hyperthyroidism and ophthalmopathy. Amplification of TCR beta CDR3 regions used RNA as the template. First-round RT-PCR of the TCR CDR3 relied on the HTBI primer set. TCRdb used MiXCR to reprocess the multiplex PCR reads, holding one entry per CDR3 protein. In the table there are around 340,000 distinct CDR3 sequences, 18% of which are singletons. The study's findings and limits: Using 13 V-J features, a model discriminated ophthalmopathy from stable hyperthyroidism.

The chain recombines TRBV24-1 with TRBJ1-2; D is ambiguous. The clonotype comes from a woman aged 45-59 years with Graves' hyperthyroidism. Sequencing was done on a sample of blood. CDR3 region: CATSDSRGAPRNYGYTL. The CDR3 nucleotides read TGTGCCACCAGTGATTCCCGAGGAGCACCGAGAAACTATGGCTACACCCTC.